This passage covers 16 T cell receptor beta chains from one sample sequenced in a study of T cell responses to AZD1222 COVID-19 vaccine. Sequencing used immunoSEQ multiplex PCR; TCRdb keeps in-frame clones, though not all of them. The profile shows 100,000 to 150,000 clones, around 90% of them singletons. The source material was peripheral blood, sampled on day 0 of AZD1222 vaccination. The receptors derive from an adult in good health.

CDR3 amino acids: CASSVSGTANEKLFF. The DNA of the CDR3 is TGTGCCAGCAGCGTTTCCGGGACAGCTAATGAAAAACTGTTTTTT. J is TRBJ1-4 and V is TRBV5-4; 7 nucleotides match TRBD1. V was clipped by 4 bases and J by 3 bases; unmatched bases: 6. The CDR3 loop spans 15 amino acids. In germline, CDR1 is SGHNT, CDR2 YYREEE (reference sequence).

For the CDR3, the DNA is TGTGCCATCAGTGAAGGGACCCTACGGGAGCTGTTTTTT. This gives the protein CAISEGTLRELFF. This rearrangement joins TRBV10-3 to TRBJ2-2, with D possibly being TRBD1 or TRBD2 (5 bases each). The germline gives CDR1 ENHRY, CDR2 SYGVKD. This CDR3 has 13 residues. V lost 3 bases to trimming and J lost 9 bases, with 11 bases between them.

The chain recombines TRBV20-1 with TRBJ2-1; D gene ambiguous. Germline V gene sequence: CDR1 DFQATT, CDR2 SNEGSKA (reference sequence). The CDR3 loop spans 11 amino acids. Trimming removed 3 bases at V and 5 bases at J, with 5 bases between. The CDR3 region is CSARTNNEQFF. DNA of the CDR3: TGCAGTGCTAGGACCAACAATGAGCAGTTCTTC.

This chain links TRBV29-1 with TRBJ2-3, with TRBD1 matching 8 bases. The length of the CDR3 is 14 residues. V gave up 4 bases and J gave up 5 bases; unmatched junction bases: 8. Looked up from germline, CDR1 is SQVTM and CDR2 is ANQGSEA. CDR3 sequence reads: CSVGTRGQVDTQYF. The CDR3 region has the DNA TGCAGCGTTGGCACCAGGGGGCAAGTAGATACGCAGTATTTT.

This rearrangement joins TRBV7-9 to TRBJ2-4, with D perhaps matching TRBD2 (5 bases). The CDR3 runs 13 residues. The germline gives CDR1 SEHNR, CDR2 FQNEAQ (reference sequence). The ends were cut back, 5 bases at V and 7 bases at J, with 12 bases in the middle. The CDR3 coding sequence is TGTGCCAGCAGCGCGGCCCCGGGGAACATTCAGTACTTC. As protein: CASSAAPGNIQYF. Supplemented by reference TRBV7-9 and TRBJ2-4, the full variable domain reads DTGVSQNPRHKITKRGQNVTFRCDPISEHNRLYWYRQTLGQGPEFLTYFQNEAQLEKSRLLSDRFSAERPKGSFSTLEIQRTEQGDSAMYLCASSAAPGNIQYFGAGTRLSVL.

The V and J genes are TRBV28 and TRBJ2-3; a possible D gene is TRBD2 (5 bases). V was clipped by 4 bases and J by 2 bases, with 13 bases between them. CDR1 and CDR2 (germline): MDHEN, SYDVKM. The CDR3 consists of 15 residues. The CDR3 region is CASSSPGISTDTQYF. CDR3 in DNA: TGTGCCAGCAGTTCCCCCGGGATCTCCACAGATACGCAGTATTTT.

This clone appeared once. The chain has TRBV19 and TRBJ1-5; TRBD1 agrees at 9 bases. CDR1 and CDR2 (germline): LNHDA, SQIVND (reference sequence). There are 16 residues in the CDR3. Trimming took 3 bases from V and 3 from J; bases not matched to a gene: 6. As DNA, the CDR3 is TGTGCCAGTAGTATCCGGGACAGGGTCTACAATCAGCCCCAGCATTTT. As protein: CASSIRDRVYNQPQHF. The complete variable domain, with remaining parts taken from reference TRBV19 and TRBJ1-5, reads DGGITQSPKYLFRKEGQNVTLSCEQNLNHDAMYWYRQDPGQGLRLIYYSQIVNDFQKGDIAEGYSVSREKKESFPLTVTSAQKNPTAFYLCASSIRDRVYNQPQHFGDGTRLSIL.

DNA for the CDR3: TGTGCCAGCAGTCCAGGCCGATCTAACTATGGCTACACCTTC. Translation: CASSPGRSNYGYTF. V and J are TRBV6-2 or TRBV6-3 and TRBJ1-2; D is unclear. Germline V gives CDR1 MNHEY, CDR2 SVGEGT. Trimming stripped 5 bases from V and 0 bases from J, with 10 bases between. The CDR3 totals 14 residues.

The V gene is TRBV15, the J gene TRBJ2-5, with D possibly being TRBD1 or TRBD2 (5 bases each). The germline V and J ends were trimmed by 0 bases and 2 bases, with 13 bases remaining between them. The CDR3 consists of 16 residues. Per germline, CDR1 LNHNV and CDR2 YYDKDF (reference sequence). CDR3 nucleotide sequence: TGTGCCACCAGCAGAGATGGGGGTACGGGACAAGAGACCCAGTACTTC. This sequence encodes CATSRDGGTGQETQYF.

The gene calls are TRBV29-1 and TRBJ2-3; D is perhaps TRBD2 (5 bases). This CDR3 region has 14 residues. From germline, CDR1 is SQVTM and CDR2 ANQGSEA. The ends were cut back, 7 bases at V and 6 bases at J, with 20 bases in the middle. The CDR3 coding sequence is TGCAGCGCCCTAGACTCAAAACGAGGGGATACGCAGTATTTT. This codes for CSALDSKRGDTQYF.

The CDR3 loop reads CASSSDPTRPQHF. The CDR3 DNA follows: TGTGCCAGCAGTTCGGACCCAACGAGGCCCCAGCATTTT. The gene calls are TRBV5-6 and TRBJ1-5, with D unresolved. Germline V gene sequence: CDR1 SGHDT, CDR2 YYEEEE. Trimming took 5 bases from V and 9 from J, leaving 15 bases between them. The CDR3 sequence is 13 residues long.

This chain uses TRBV5-1 with TRBJ1-1; D unresolved. The V end lost 4 bases, the J end lost 6 bases, and 19 bases lay between the germline ends. The germline V gene encodes CDR1 SGHRS and CDR2 YFSETQ. The CDR3 totals 15 residues. The chain's CDR3 is CASSQGRQTGAEAFF. In DNA, the CDR3 is TGCGCCAGCAGCCAAGGACGGCAAACTGGCGCTGAAGCTTTCTTT. Based on the CDR3 plus reference TRBV5-1 and TRBJ1-1, the full variable domain is KAGVTQTPRYLIKTRGQQVTLSCSPISGHRSVSWYQQTPGQGLQFLFEYFSETQRNKGNFPGRFSGRQFSNSRSEMNVSTLELGDSALYLCASSQGRQTGAEAFFGQGTRLTVV.

This rearrangement joins TRBV7-8 to TRBJ1-2; D not certain. The CDR3 covers 15 residues. V gave up 4 bases and J gave up 5 bases, with 17 bases separating them. Per the germline V gene, CDR1 is SGHVS and CDR2 is FQNEAQ. The DNA of the CDR3 is TGTGCCAGCAGCTCCCGGGCCCGAAGCACATATGGCTACACCTTC. It specifies CASSSRARSTYGYTF.

The rearrangement links TRBV28 to TRBJ1-4; 7 nucleotides line up with TRBD1. This CDR3 has 15 residues. Unmatched junction bases numbered 9, after V lost 3 bases and J lost 8 bases. Germline CDR1 reads MDHEN; CDR2 reads SYDVKM. In nucleotides, the CDR3 is TGTGCCAGCAGTTTTGGGGACAGACTATTCGAAAAACTGTTTTTT. Residues: CASSFGDRLFEKLFF. Looking up the rest from reference TRBV28 and TRBJ1-4 gives the full variable domain: DVKVTQSSRYLVKRTGEKVFLECVQDMDHENMFWYRQDPGLGLRLIYFSYDVKMKEKGDIPEGYSVSREKKERFSLILESASTNQTSMYLCASSFGDRLFEKLFFGSGTQLSVL.

The V gene is TRBV6-6, the J gene TRBJ2-6, with D perhaps TRBD1 or TRBD2 (5 bases each). Germline-derived CDR1 and CDR2 are MNHNY and SVGAGI (reference sequence). Trimming cost V 5 bases and J 2 bases, with 19 bases left between them. The CDR3 sequence is 18 residues long. DNA for the CDR3: TGTGCCAGCAGTCACCACCTGGCCCGGGGACCTGGGGCCAACGTCCTGACTTTC. Amino acid sequence: CASSHHLARGPGANVLTF.

The chain carries TRBV6-4 and TRBJ2-2; 10 nucleotides agree with TRBD2. The CDR3 runs to 15 residues. V trimming: 2 bases; J trimming: 3 bases; junction bases outside the gene matches: 0. Germline CDR1 and CDR2: MRHNA and SNTAGT. This CDR3 is CASSDGTSDTGELFF. The CDR3 region has the DNA TGTGCCAGCAGTGACGGGACTAGCGACACCGGGGAGCTGTTTTTT.